The present TCR beta chain was sequenced within a study of cytomegalovirus exposure and HLA in healthy donors (dated by TCRdb to the late 2010s). A note on the overall study: The 550 to 750 repertoires of the first cohort and the 95 to 150 validation repertoires were produced on the same platform, according to a later analysis. The study aimed to test whether signatures of past pathogen exposure could be identified by cataloging public T cell receptors. Besides the first cohort of approximately 710 subjects, a separate validation cohort made up of about 120 different subjects was used. High-throughput TCR immunosequencing, statistical association of individual TCRs with disease status, and machine learning were combined to predict cytomegalovirus infection status. The research as a whole found: Subsequent analysis determined that TCRs grouped into clusters in the first cohort also showed a tendency toward co-occurrence across the roughly 130 validation repertoires, and approximately 94% of cluster scores exceeded 0. All 120 or so repertoires were used to score co-occurrence in the validation cohort in a later analysis, because that analysis had no HLA typing for the cohort. Cytomegalovirus status was reported to be diagnosed by the classifier with high specificity and sensitivity in both the original and validation cohorts. It was suggested by the authors that the approach could potentially be generalized to other disease states and immunological phenotypes. While some public TCRs were present in many individuals, most TCR sequences turned up only very rarely across donors. A total of fewer than 200 TCR beta chains were listed by the study as associated with cytomegalovirus. Three of the identified cytomegalovirus-associated TCR beta chains were confirmed in vitro to be specific for cytomegalovirus antigens.

Relative to germline, V is missing 0 bases and J is missing 5 bases, with 0 bases of the junction outside any gene match. The germline V gene specifies SGHRS as CDR1 and YFSETQ as CDR2. From its cysteine to its phenylalanine, the CDR3 spans 14 amino acids. Just CDR3 DNA is preserved here, 42 bases in frame from base 1. The donors were included in the validation cohort of approximately 120 subjects, a group kept apart from the roughly 730-subject first cohort. With respect to this clone: The clone's antigen remains unknown. The record has no base qualities; no much larger clone is one base away.

Library generation was performed with the immunoSEQ multiplex PCR assay. As for how the authors treated the data: A statistical classification framework was built for diagnosing cytomegalovirus status from the catalog of TCR beta chain sequences. The immuneACCESS repertoire file appears here via TCRdb, limited to in-frame rearrangements. These files lack a portion of the clones; in checked studies, under half of the deficit traces to unresolved V genes, and the cause of the others is not known. That table furnishes V, J and clone size, whereas the DNA furnished D and trimming. In this sample the table shows 150,000 or so clones, roughly 89% of which occur a single time. The ten most abundant clones make up 9% of the sample.

The sequencing sample was made of PBMCs. The receptor was derived from a woman in her late teens or twenties in good health and CMV-seropositive. The rearranged chain carries TRBV5-1 and TRBJ2-3; 10 central bases correspond to TRBD2. The CDR3 protein sequence reads: CASSLASGGDTQYF. The base sequence is TGCGCCAGCAGCTTGGCTAGCGGGGGAGATACGCAGTATTTT.